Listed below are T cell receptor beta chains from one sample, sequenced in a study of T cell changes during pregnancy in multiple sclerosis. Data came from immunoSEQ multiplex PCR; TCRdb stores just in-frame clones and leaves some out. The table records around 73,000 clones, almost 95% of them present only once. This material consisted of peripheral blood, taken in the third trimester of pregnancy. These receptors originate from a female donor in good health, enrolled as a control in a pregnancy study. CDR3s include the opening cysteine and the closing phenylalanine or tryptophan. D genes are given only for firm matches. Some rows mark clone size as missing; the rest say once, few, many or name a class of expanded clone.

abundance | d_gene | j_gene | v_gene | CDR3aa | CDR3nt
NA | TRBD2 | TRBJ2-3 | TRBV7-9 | CASSQWVTSGGARDTQYF | TGTGCCAGCAGCCAATGGGTGACTAGCGGGGGGGCTCGAGATACGCAGTATTTT
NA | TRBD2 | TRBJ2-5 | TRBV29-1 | CSVGLAAPGETQYF | TGCAGCGTTGGACTAGCGGCCCCAGGGGAGACCCAGTACTTC
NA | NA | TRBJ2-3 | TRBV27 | CASRSSASGHSDTQYF | TGTGCCAGCAGGTCCTCAGCCTCAGGGCACTCAGATACGCAGTATTTT
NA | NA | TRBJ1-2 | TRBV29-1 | CSVADKDRNYGYTF | TGCAGCGTTGCAGATAAAGACAGGAACTATGGCTACACCTTC
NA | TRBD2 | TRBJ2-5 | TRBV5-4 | CASSLRGGGQETQYF | TGTGCCAGCAGCCTCCGCGGCGGGGGGCAAGAGACCCAGTACTTC
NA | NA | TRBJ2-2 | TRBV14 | CASSPMGRPTGELFF | TGTGCCAGCAGCCCCATGGGGAGGCCAACCGGGGAGCTGTTTTTT
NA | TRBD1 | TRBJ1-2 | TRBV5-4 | CASSLPGTGERGGYTF | TGTGCCAGCAGCTTGCCCGGGACAGGGGAGAGAGGTGGCTACACCTTC
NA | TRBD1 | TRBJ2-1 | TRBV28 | CASSVPGQGRNEQFF | TGTGCCAGCAGTGTGCCGGGACAGGGGAGGAATGAGCAGTTCTTC
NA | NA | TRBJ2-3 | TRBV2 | CASFGDTQYF | TGTGCCAGCTTCGGAGATACGCAGTATTTT
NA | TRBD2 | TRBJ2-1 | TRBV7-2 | CASSSSRGDEQFF | TGTGCCAGCAGCTCGAGTCGGGGGGATGAGCAGTTCTTC
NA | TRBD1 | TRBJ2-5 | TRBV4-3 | CASSRITGDRETQYF | TGCGCCAGCAGCCGCATTACAGGGGATCGTGAGACCCAGTACTTC
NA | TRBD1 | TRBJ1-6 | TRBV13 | CASSLGDRGLSPLHF | TGTGCCAGCAGCTTAGGAGACAGGGGGCTTTCACCCCTCCACTTT
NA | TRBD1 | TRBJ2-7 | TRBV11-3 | CASSLDLGDRDQTYEQYF | TGTGCCAGCAGCTTAGATCTAGGAGACAGGGATCAAACCTACGAGCAGTACTTC
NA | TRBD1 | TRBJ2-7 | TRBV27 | CASSWDRGYEQYF | TGTGCCAGCAGCTGGGACAGGGGCTACGAGCAGTACTTC
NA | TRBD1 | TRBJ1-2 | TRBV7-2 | CASSLSRTGNYGYTF | TGTGCCAGCAGCTTATCAAGGACAGGAAACTATGGCTACACCTTC
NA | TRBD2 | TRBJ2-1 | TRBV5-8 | CASSLGKRGGLVDEQFF | TGTGCCAGCAGCTTGGGCAAGCGGGGGGGCCTGGTGGATGAGCAGTTCTTC
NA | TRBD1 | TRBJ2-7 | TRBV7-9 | CASSSGQVYEQYF | TGTGCCAGCAGCTCGGGACAGGTCTACGAGCAGTACTTC
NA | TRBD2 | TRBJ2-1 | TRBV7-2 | CASSSEREGAHNEQFF | TGTGCCAGCAGCTCTGAGCGGGAGGGCGCTCACAATGAGCAGTTCTTC
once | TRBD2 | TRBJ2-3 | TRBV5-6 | CASTSGGLAGTDTQYF | TGTGCCAGCACCTCAGGCGGACTAGCGGGCACAGATACGCAGTATTTT
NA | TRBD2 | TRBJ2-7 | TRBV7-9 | CASSSTGTSGYEQYF | TGTGCCAGCAGCTCTACCGGGACTAGCGGGTACGAGCAGTACTTC
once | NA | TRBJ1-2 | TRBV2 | CASSGLTDYGYTF | TGTGCCAGCAGTGGTCTAACAGATTATGGCTACACCTTC
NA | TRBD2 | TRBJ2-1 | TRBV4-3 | CASSPLNPGLAGYNEQFF | TGCGCCAGCAGCCCCCTGAACCCGGGACTAGCGGGATACAATGAGCAGTTCTTC
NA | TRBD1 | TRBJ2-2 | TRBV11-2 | CASSPRDRGTGELFF | TGTGCCAGCAGCCCCCGGGACAGGGGGACCGGGGAGCTGTTTTTT
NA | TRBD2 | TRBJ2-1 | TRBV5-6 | CASSLVRLAENEQFF | TGTGCCAGCAGCTTGGTTAGGCTAGCGGAGAATGAGCAGTTCTTC